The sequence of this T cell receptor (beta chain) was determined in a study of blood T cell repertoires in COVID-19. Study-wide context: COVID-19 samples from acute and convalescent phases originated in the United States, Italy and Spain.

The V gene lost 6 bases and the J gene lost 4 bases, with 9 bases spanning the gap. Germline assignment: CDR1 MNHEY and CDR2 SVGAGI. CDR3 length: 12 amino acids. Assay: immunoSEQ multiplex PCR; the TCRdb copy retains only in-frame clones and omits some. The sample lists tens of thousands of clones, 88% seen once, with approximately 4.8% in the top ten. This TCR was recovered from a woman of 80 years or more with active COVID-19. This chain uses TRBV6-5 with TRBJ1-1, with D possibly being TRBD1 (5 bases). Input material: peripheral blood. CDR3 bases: TGTGCCAGCAGGTCAGGGCCCACTGAAGCTTTCTTT. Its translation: CASRSGPTEAFF.